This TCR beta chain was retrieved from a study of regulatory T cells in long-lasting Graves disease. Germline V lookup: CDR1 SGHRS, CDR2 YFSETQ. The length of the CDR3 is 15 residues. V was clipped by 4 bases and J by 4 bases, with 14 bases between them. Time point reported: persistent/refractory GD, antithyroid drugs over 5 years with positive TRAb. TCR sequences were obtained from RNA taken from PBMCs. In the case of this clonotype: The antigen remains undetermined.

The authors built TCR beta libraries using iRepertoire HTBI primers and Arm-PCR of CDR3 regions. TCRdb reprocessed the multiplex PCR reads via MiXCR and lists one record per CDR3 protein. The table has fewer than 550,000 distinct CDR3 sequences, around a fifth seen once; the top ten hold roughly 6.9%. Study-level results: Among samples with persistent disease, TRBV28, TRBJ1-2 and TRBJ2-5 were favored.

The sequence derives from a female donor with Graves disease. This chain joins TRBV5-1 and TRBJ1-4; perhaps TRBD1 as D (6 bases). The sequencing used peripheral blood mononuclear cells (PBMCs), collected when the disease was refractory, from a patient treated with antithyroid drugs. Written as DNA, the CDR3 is TGCGCCAGCAGCCCCCTACAGGGAGATAATGAAAAACTGTTTTTT. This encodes CASSPLQGDNEKLFF.